This TCR beta chain was retrieved from a study of T-cell memory formation after mild COVID-19. Study summary: Clusters were largely donor specific. Study-wide results and limits: Some responding clones appeared in pre-infection memory, suggesting cross-reactive memory joined. CD4+ bias marked clones expanding day 15 to 37, unlike balanced contracting clones.

As to this clonotype: The antigen is unknown.

J lost 2 bases, V lost 1 base, and 5 bases had no gene match. CDR1 is SGHTA, CDR2 FQGNSA, per germline. The CDR3 is made up of 16 amino acids. Barcoded TCR alpha and TCR beta cDNA libraries with UMIs came from 5'RACE using constant-segment primers. TCRdb reprocessed the 5' RACE reads via MiXCR and lists one record per CDR3 protein. The sample includes around 130,000 distinct CDR3 sequences, around a sixth of them seen just once. The chain combines TRBV7-2 with TRBJ2-3, with 8 bases matching TRBD2. The receptor's source is an adult woman who had mild COVID-19 (a few samples of this study predate the infection). Cell type and time point are not known. Material: PBMCs or a T cell subset sorted from them (not recorded which). The CDR3 DNA reads TGTGCCAGCAGCTTAGAAGCGGGAGTAAACACAGATACGCAGTATTTT. Translation: CASSLEAGVNTDTQYF. Looking up the rest from reference TRBV7-2 and TRBJ2-3 gives the full variable domain: GAGVSQSPSNKVTEKGKDVELRCDPISGHTALYWYRQSLGQGLEFLIYFQGNSAPDKSGLPSDRFSAERTGGSVSTLTIQRTQQEDSAVYLCASSLEAGVNTDTQYFGPGTRLTVL.